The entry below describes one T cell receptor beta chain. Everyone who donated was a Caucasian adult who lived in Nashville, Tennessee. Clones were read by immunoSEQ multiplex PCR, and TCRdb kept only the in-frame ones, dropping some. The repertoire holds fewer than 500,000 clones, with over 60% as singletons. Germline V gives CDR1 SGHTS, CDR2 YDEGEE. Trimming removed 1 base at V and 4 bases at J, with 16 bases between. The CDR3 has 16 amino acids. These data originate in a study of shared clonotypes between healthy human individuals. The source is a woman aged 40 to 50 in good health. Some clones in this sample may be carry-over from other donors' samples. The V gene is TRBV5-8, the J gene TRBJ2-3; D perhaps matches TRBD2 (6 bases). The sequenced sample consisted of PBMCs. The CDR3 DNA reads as TGTGCCAGCAGCTTGTTCTTGGCGCGGGATGCAGATACGCAGTATTTT. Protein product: CASSLFLARDADTQYF.